This T cell receptor (beta chain) was recorded in a study of blood T cell repertoires in COVID-19. For the study at large: Acute and convalescent COVID-19 samples came from the United States, Italy and Spain. In each case, the material was cDNA or gDNA derived from T cells, B-cell-depleted T cells, or PBMCs.

CDR3 length: 19 amino acids. Trimming cost V 0 bases and J 4 bases; bases outside gene matches: 11. Germline V gives CDR1 SGHVS, CDR2 FNYEAQ. Authors' processing steps: Nucleated cell number was recorded as an estimate derived from reference gene primer amplification. The table came from immunoSEQ multiplex PCR; TCRdb's copy has only in-frame clones and leaves some out. V, J and clone size were drawn from that table, and D and trimming were deduced from the DNA. The sample gives approximately 470,000 clones, approximately 85% of which show up once; approximately 3% is in the top ten. The V and J genes are TRBV7-6 and TRBJ2-5; TRBD2 matches 13 bases. Material: peripheral blood. The origin of this receptor is a human donor in a cohort sampled during active COVID-19. The CDR3 bases are TGTGCCAGCAGCTTAGCGCGGGTAACTAGCGGGAGGGCTGGAGAGACCCAGTACTTC. This codes for CASSLARVTSGRAGETQYF.